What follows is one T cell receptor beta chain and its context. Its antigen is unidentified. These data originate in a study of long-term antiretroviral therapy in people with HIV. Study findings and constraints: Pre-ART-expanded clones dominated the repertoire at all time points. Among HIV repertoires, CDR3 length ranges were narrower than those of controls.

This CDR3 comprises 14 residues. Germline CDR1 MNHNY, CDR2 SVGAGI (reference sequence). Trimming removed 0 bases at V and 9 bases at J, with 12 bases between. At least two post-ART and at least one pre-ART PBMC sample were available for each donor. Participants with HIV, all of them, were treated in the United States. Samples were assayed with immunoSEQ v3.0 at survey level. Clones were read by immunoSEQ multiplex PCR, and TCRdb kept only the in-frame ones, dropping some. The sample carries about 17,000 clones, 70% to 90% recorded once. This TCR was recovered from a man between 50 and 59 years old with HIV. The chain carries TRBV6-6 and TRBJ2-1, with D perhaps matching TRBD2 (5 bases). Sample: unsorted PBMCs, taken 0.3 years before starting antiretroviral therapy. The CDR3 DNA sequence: TGTGCCAGCAGTTACTCGGGAGAGGCAAGTGAGCAGTTCTTC. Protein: CASSYSGEASEQFF.